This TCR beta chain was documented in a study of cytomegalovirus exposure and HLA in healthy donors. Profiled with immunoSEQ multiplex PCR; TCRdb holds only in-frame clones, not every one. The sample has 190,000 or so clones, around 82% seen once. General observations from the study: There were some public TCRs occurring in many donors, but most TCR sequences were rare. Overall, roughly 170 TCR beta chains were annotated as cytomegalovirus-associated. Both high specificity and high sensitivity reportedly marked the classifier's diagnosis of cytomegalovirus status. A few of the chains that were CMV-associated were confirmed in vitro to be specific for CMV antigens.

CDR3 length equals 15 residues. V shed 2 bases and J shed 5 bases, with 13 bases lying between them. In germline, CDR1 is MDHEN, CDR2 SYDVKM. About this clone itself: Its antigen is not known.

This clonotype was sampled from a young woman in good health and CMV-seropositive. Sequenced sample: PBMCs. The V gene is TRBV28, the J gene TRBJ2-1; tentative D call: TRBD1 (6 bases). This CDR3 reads CASSLAGQSNNEQFF. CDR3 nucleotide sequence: TGTGCCAGCAGTTTAGCTGGACAGTCGAACAATGAGCAGTTCTTC.